The 26 T cell receptor beta chains in this list originate from one sample, sequenced in a study of cytomegalovirus exposure and HLA in healthy donors. PCR was performed using 60 Vbeta and 13 Jbeta primers. The protocol was immunoSEQ multiplex PCR, while the TCRdb copy is restricted to in-frame clones and leaves out a portion. Counted here are about 90,000 clones, 70% to 85% occurring once; the ten biggest clones make up around 3%. Specimen: PBMCs. The receptors were sampled from a man under 40 in good health and CMV-seronegative.

The rearrangement uses TRBV7-2 and TRBJ1-4, with D perhaps matching TRBD1 (5 bases). The CDR3 is 17 residues long. Trimming pared 5 bases from V and 8 bases from J, leaving 24 bases between. In germline, CDR1 is SGHTA, CDR2 FQGNSA. CDR3 in DNA: TGTGCCAGCAGCCCCAGTCCTGTGGGGGGGGGAGTGGAAAAACTGTTTTTT. This encodes CASSPSPVGGGVEKLFF. Full variable domain (missing parts from reference TRBV7-2 and TRBJ1-4): GAGVSQSPSNKVTEKGKDVELRCDPISGHTALYWYRQSLGQGLEFLIYFQGNSAPDKSGLPSDRFSAERTGGSVSTLTIQRTQQEDSAVYLCASSPSPVGGGVEKLFFGSGTQLSVL.

V usage is TRBV5-1 and J usage is TRBJ1-1; D unresolved. The CDR3 contains 13 residues. V was trimmed by 2 bases and J by 1 base, leaving 6 bases between them. From germline, CDR1 is SGHRS and CDR2 YFSETQ. CDR3 DNA: TGCGCCAGCAGCTTTGGAGAGAACACTGAAGCTTTCTTT. Amino acid sequence: CASSFGENTEAFF.

The J gene is TRBJ2-7, the V gene TRBV5-1; 7 bases agree with TRBD1. V lost 0 bases to trimming and J lost 0 bases; unmatched junction nucleotides: 6. The CDR3 has 16 residues. The germline CDR1 and CDR2 sequences are SGHRS and YFSETQ. The CDR3 region has the DNA TGCGCCAGCAGCTTGGAGGGGACAGAGAACTCCTACGAGCAGTACTTC. This codes for CASSLEGTENSYEQYF.

The gene calls are TRBV7-9 and TRBJ1-4; D uncertain. Between the trimmed V and J ends, which lost 5 bases and 0 bases, there was a span of 7 bases. The CDR3 spans 14 residues. CDR1 is SEHNR, CDR2 FQNEAQ, per germline (reference sequence). CDR3 in DNA: TGTGCCAGCAGCCCTCAGACAACTAATGAAAAACTGTTTTTT. Amino acids: CASSPQTTNEKLFF.

J is TRBJ2-5 and V is TRBV5-6, with 11 nucleotides matching TRBD1. The assigned J gene may be wrong: the sequence end matches TRBJ2-7 better. CDR3 size: 16 residues. Germline-derived CDR1 and CDR2 are SGHDT and YYEEEE. DNA for the CDR3: TGTGCCAGCAGCTTGGTGGACAGGGGGCTAAGGGGCGAGCAGTACTTC. Protein product: CASSLVDRGLRGEQYF.

This clone came up a few times. The genes are TRBV7-7 and TRBJ2-2; 8 bases match TRBD1. J gave up 7 bases and V 5 bases, and 12 bases lay outside the gene matches. The CDR3 has 16 amino acids. Germline V gene data show CDR1 as SSHAT and CDR2 as FNYEAQ (reference sequence). For the CDR3, the DNA is TGTGCCAGCAGCCCTAGACAGGGGTGGGATGGCGGGGAGCTGTTTTTT. Translation: CASSPRQGWDGGELFF. The full variable domain, rest sourced from reference TRBV7-7 and TRBJ2-2, is GAGVSQSPRYKVTKRGQDVTLRCDPISSHATLYWYQQALGQGPEFLTYFNYEAQPDKSGLPSDRFSAERPEGSISTLTIQRTEQRDSAMYRCASSPRQGWDGGELFFGEGSRLTVL.

Comment on this clone: Other DNA sequences in the sample encode the same CDR3. V gene TRBV29-1 combines with J gene TRBJ1-1; D call uncertain. Trimming took off 6 bases at V and 2 bases at J, with 10 bases between the two ends. The CDR3 runs to 12 residues. Germline V lookup: CDR1 SQVTM, CDR2 ANQGSEA. CDR3: CSVVRLNTEAFF. CDR3 DNA: TGCAGCGTAGTACGGTTAAACACTGAAGCTTTCTTT.

The gene calls are TRBV5-1 and TRBJ2-5, with D perhaps matching TRBD2 (6 bases). V gave up 4 bases and J gave up 2 bases, with 12 bases separating them. This CDR3 is built from 14 residues. Per the germline V gene, CDR1 is SGHRS and CDR2 is YFSETQ. The CDR3 sequence: CASSGRGTQETQYF. In DNA, the CDR3 is TGCGCCAGCAGCGGACGGGGGACTCAAGAGACCCAGTACTTC.

The genes are TRBV2 and TRBJ1-2, with D perhaps TRBD1 (5 bases). Between the trimmed V and J ends, which lost 6 bases and 0 bases, there was a span of 23 bases. This CDR3 is built from 18 residues. Germline CDR1 reads SNHLY; CDR2 reads FYNNEI. The CDR3 reads CASRSGGTGLPANYGYTF. As DNA, the CDR3 is TGTGCCAGCAGGTCGGGCGGGACGGGGTTACCAGCTAACTATGGCTACACCTTC.

The chain carries TRBV29-1 and TRBJ1-5; D might be TRBD1 (5 bases). Germline CDR1 SQVTM, CDR2 ANQGSEA. V dropped 6 bases and J dropped 1 base, with 22 bases sitting between them. CDR3 size: 17 residues. In DNA form, the CDR3 reads TGCAGCGTCCCTAGCCGGGGGGGAAAGTTGAGCAATCAGCCCCAGCATTTT. This gives the protein CSVPSRGGKLSNQPQHF.

This chain joins TRBV10-3 and TRBJ2-5; D uncertain. The last part of the DNA fits TRBJ2-7 better; the J call may be wrong. Germline CDR1 reads ENHRY; CDR2 reads SYGVKD. The CDR3 is 13 residues long. The CDR3 nucleotides are TGTGCCATCAGAGTGGAGTCCTCCTACGAGCAGTACTTC. Encoded protein: CAIRVESSYEQYF.

This chain links TRBV10-3 with TRBJ2-3; D gene ambiguous. The CDR3 extends over 12 amino acids. Trimming removed 11 bases from V and 4 bases from J, with 13 bases in between. Germline CDR1 and CDR2: ENHRY and SYGVKD. The CDR3 coding sequence is TGTGCCTCAAGCACAGAGCCAGATACGCAGTATTTT. Translated, it gives CASSTEPDTQYF.

This rearrangement joins TRBV2 to TRBJ2-7; the D gene is possibly TRBD1 (5 bases). CDR3 length: 15 residues. V was cut by 1 base and J by 0 bases, with 10 bases left in between. The germline CDR1 and CDR2 sequences are SNHLY and FYNNEI. CDR3 coding DNA: TGTGCCAGCAGTGAAGGACAGATCAACTCCTACGAGCAGTACTTC. It codes for CASSEGQINSYEQYF.

V and J are TRBV29-1 and TRBJ1-3; 9 bases align to TRBD1. Trimming at V came to 4 bases and at J to 3 bases, leaving 7 bases not matched to a gene. The CDR3 has 15 amino acids. CDR1 is SQVTM and CDR2 is ANQGSEA in the germline V gene. The CDR3 protein is CSVVTQGAGGNTIYF. CDR3 nucleotides: TGCAGCGTTGTAACACAGGGGGCCGGTGGAAACACCATATATTTT. Combining the CDR3 with reference TRBV29-1 and TRBJ1-3 gives the whole variable domain SAVISQKPSRDICQRGTSLTIQCQVDSQVTMMFWYRQQPGQSLTLIATANQGSEATYESGFVIDKFPISRPNLTFSTLTVSNMSPEDSSIYLCSVVTQGAGGNTIYFGEGSWLTVV.

J is TRBJ2-7 and V is TRBV6-6, with D perhaps matching TRBD1 (8 bases). Between the trimmed V and J ends, which lost 5 bases and 4 bases, there was a span of 21 bases. In germline, CDR1 is MNHNY, CDR2 SVGAGI (reference sequence). There are 16 residues in the CDR3. The CDR3 DNA follows: TGTGCCAGCAGTCGACGCGGGGGCACAGGGGGTTACGAGCAGTACTTC. Amino acid sequence: CASSRRGGTGGYEQYF.

The V call is TRBV5-8, the J call TRBJ1-5; D gene unclear. The CDR3 totals 13 residues. Trimming took 4 bases from V and 5 from J, leaving 10 bases between them. Germline CDR1 reads SGHTS; CDR2 reads YDEGEE. CDR3 loop: CASSGQWDQPQHF. Written as DNA, the CDR3 is TGTGCCAGCAGCGGGCAGTGGGATCAGCCCCAGCATTTT.

The chain couples TRBV6-5 to TRBJ1-2; no clear D. Germline-derived CDR1 and CDR2 are MNHEY and SVGAGI. There are 14 residues in the CDR3. With 5 bases removed from V and 5 bases from J, the gap between germline ends came to 15 bases. CDR3: CASSPVRAGYGYTF. The CDR3 DNA is TGTGCCAGCAGTCCCGTTCGGGCGGGTTATGGCTACACCTTC.

The chain recombines TRBV19 with TRBJ1-4; a possible D gene is TRBD1 (5 bases). The V and J ends lost 0 bases and 0 bases respectively, with 8 bases between them. Germline CDR1 and CDR2: LNHDA and SQIVND (reference sequence). The CDR3 contains 16 residues. Here the CDR3 DNA reads TGTGCCAGTAGTATAGAAGGGGTCGCAACTAATGAAAAACTGTTTTTT. It specifies CASSIEGVATNEKLFF.

The chain is built from TRBV15 and TRBJ2-7; D not resolved. The CDR3 sequence is 14 residues long. Germline V gives CDR1 LNHNV, CDR2 YYDKDF (reference sequence). V was cut by 0 bases and J by 1 base, with 7 bases left in between. CDR3 region: CATSRDRASYEQYF. CDR3 DNA sequence: TGTGCCACCAGCAGAGATCGCGCGTCCTACGAGCAGTACTTC.

The J gene is TRBJ1-4, the V gene TRBV28, with D maybe TRBD1 (5 bases). Per germline, CDR1 MDHEN and CDR2 SYDVKM. CDR3 length: 18 amino acids. Trimming took 6 bases from V and 6 from J, leaving 26 bases between them. CDR3: CASSPGLQRGPSDEKLFF. As DNA, the CDR3 is TGTGCCAGCAGCCCGGGACTACAGAGAGGTCCCTCAGATGAAAAACTGTTTTTT.

The chain carries TRBV7-3 and TRBJ1-1; D remains ambiguous. The CDR3 covers 13 residues. V was clipped by 5 bases and J by 3 bases, with 10 bases between them. CDR1 is SGHTA and CDR2 is FQGTGA in the germline V gene. This CDR3 is CASSRGGYTEAFF. CDR3 sequence (DNA): TGTGCCAGCAGCCGGGGAGGGTACACTGAAGCTTTCTTT. The full variable domain, rest sourced from reference TRBV7-3 and TRBJ1-1, is GAGVSQTPSNKVTEKGKYVELRCDPISGHTALYWYRQSLGQGPEFLIYFQGTGAADDSGLPNDRFFAVRPEGSVSTLKIQRTERGDSAVYLCASSRGGYTEAFFGQGTRLTVV.

This sequence joins TRBV7-3 and TRBJ1-1; TRBD1 matches 9 bases. CDR1 is SGHTA and CDR2 is FQGTGA in the germline V gene. V gave up 2 bases and J gave up 0 bases; unmatched junction bases: 1. The CDR3 consists of 15 residues. The CDR3 reads CASSLGTGLNTEAFF. Written as DNA, the CDR3 is TGTGCCAGCAGCTTAGGGACAGGGCTGAACACTGAAGCTTTCTTT. Combining the CDR3 with reference TRBV7-3 and TRBJ1-1 gives the whole variable domain GAGVSQTPSNKVTEKGKYVELRCDPISGHTALYWYRQSLGQGPEFLIYFQGTGAADDSGLPNDRFFAVRPEGSVSTLKIQRTERGDSAVYLCASSLGTGLNTEAFFGQGTRLTVV.

The V gene is TRBV19, the J gene TRBJ1-2; 7 positions agree with TRBD1. Germline-derived CDR1 and CDR2 are LNHDA and SQIVND (reference sequence). The CDR3 contains 13 residues. V shed 7 bases, J shed 4 bases, and the junction held 6 bases outside the gene matches. DNA for the CDR3: TGTGCCAGTACCCTTACAGGGGCCTATGGCTACACCTTC. Its translation: CASTLTGAYGYTF.

This chain connects TRBV2 to TRBJ1-6; D possibly corresponds to TRBD1 (5 bases). Germline V lookup: CDR1 SNHLY, CDR2 FYNNEI. The germline V and J ends were trimmed by 5 bases and 5 bases, with 7 bases remaining between them. The CDR3 extends over 13 amino acids. Here the CDR3 DNA reads TGTGCCAGCAGTTCAGGGAATAATTCACCCCTCCACTTT. It translates to CASSSGNNSPLHF.

On this clone itself: One junction end disagrees with the germline gene, perhaps due to a read error. DNA of the CDR3: TGTGTCAGCAGCTCCGGGACAGGGGGCCTCGGAGCTTTCTTT. Translation: CVSSSGTGGLGAFF. This rearrangement joins TRBV7-2 to TRBJ1-1; 12 bases fit TRBD1. The CDR3 runs 14 residues. Germline V gene lookup returns CDR1 SGHTA and CDR2 FQGNSA.

This clone appeared once. V usage is TRBV30 and J usage is TRBJ1-1, with unresolved D. This CDR3 spans 13 amino acids. Between the trimmed V and J ends, which lost 0 bases and 12 bases, there was a span of 17 bases. CDR1 is GTSNPN, CDR2 SVGIG, per germline (reference sequence). The CDR3 protein is CAWSVRGLKEPFF. CDR3 coding DNA: TGTGCCTGGAGTGTACGCGGATTAAAAGAACCTTTCTTT.